This TCR beta chain appears in the sequencing data of a study of T cells after yellow fever vaccination. Study overall: Fractions of limited cellularity were prepared by means of SMART-Seq v4 Ultra Low Input.

MiXCR was run by TCRdb on the 5' RACE reads, yielding one entry per CDR3 protein. Here the sample spans around 65,000 distinct CDR3 sequences, around 6.2% being singletons. This clonotype occurred many times. The antigen remains undetermined. The V gene's germline CDR1 is KGHDR and CDR2 SFDVKD. The V end was cut by 3 bases, the J end by 2 bases, with 11 bases between. The CDR3 totals 15 residues. General study points: The appearance of a small share of clonotypes in both CD4 and CD8 compartments was observed. A faster peak, day 5 versus 15, was reached by the weaker secondary response. The booster saw the reappearance of most primary-vaccination clones (around 96% CD4, around 88% CD8).

The receptor's source is a young man who received the YFV17D yellow fever vaccine. The chain recombines TRBV24-1 with TRBJ2-3, with D tentatively TRBD1 (6 bases). The sequencing used CD4+ T cells sorted from PBMCs, collected around 15 days after the first yellow fever vaccination. The CDR3 DNA follows: TGTGCCACCAGTGATAGGACAGATTTCACAGATACGCAGTATTTT. It is translated as CATSDRTDFTDTQYF.